This TCR beta chain was identified in a study of T cells in Graves' hyperthyroidism and ophthalmopathy. Amplification of TCR beta CDR3 regions was performed using RNA transcripts as template. The primer set for the first-round RT-PCR of the TCR CDR3 was HTBI. TCRdb called the multiplex PCR reads again in MiXCR, with one record for every CDR3 protein. Among hundreds of thousands of distinct CDR3 sequences listed, around 13% were seen once. Germline loops: CDR1 SQVTM, CDR2 ANQGSEA. This CDR3 has 11 residues. V was clipped by 5 bases and J by 7 bases, with 8 bases between them. The sample comprised blood. The V gene is TRBV29-1, the J gene TRBJ2-2; D remains unclear. This receptor was identified in a woman aged 18-29 years with Graves' hyperthyroidism. The CDR3 region has the DNA TGCAGCGTTCCTGGTGGCGGGGAGCTGTTTTTT. Protein sequence: CSVPGGGELFF.